This T cell receptor (beta chain) was identified during a study of cytomegalovirus exposure and HLA in healthy donors. Germline V lookup: CDR1 SEHNR, CDR2 FQNEAQ (reference sequence). This CDR3 spans 13 amino acids. V lost 4 bases, J lost 4 bases, and 10 bases lay in between. The PCR was carried out with 60 Vbeta primers and 13 Jbeta primers. The data were produced by immunoSEQ multiplex PCR, yet TCRdb's version contains in-frame clones alone and is incomplete. The table includes about 76,000 clones, around 73% detected once. As for this clone: What it binds is unknown.

Findings and caveats of the study: What a later analysis showed was that several of the most significant clusters appeared linked to common viral pathogens. Reports state that TCR beta sequences accurately predicted most subjects' HLA-A and HLA-B alleles. Information on immune exposure was restricted to one variable (CMV serostatus).

Sequences were obtained from PBMCs. The V gene is TRBV7-9, the J gene TRBJ1-1; no reliable D call. The receptor was isolated from a woman aged 40 to 50 in good health and CMV-seropositive. The CDR3 region is CASSWSARTEAFF. The CDR3 DNA follows: TGTGCCAGCAGCTGGAGTGCACGCACTGAAGCTTTCTTT.